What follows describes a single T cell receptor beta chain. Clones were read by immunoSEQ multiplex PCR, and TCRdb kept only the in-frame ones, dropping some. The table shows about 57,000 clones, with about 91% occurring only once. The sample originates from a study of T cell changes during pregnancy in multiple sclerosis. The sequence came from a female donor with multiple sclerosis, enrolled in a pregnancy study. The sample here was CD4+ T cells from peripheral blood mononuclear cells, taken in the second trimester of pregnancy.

CDR3 loop: CASSSTGSGNTIYF. For the CDR3, the DNA is TGTGCCAGCAGTTCGACAGGCTCTGGAAACACCATATATTTT. The genes are TRBV6-5 and TRBJ1-3, with D possibly matching TRBD1 (6 bases). V was trimmed by 4 bases and J by 0 bases, leaving 7 bases between them. Looked up from germline, CDR1 is MNHEY and CDR2 is SVGAGI. This CDR3 is built from 14 residues.